One sample yielded the 11 T cell receptor beta chains listed below, sequenced in a study of a mutant IDH1 vaccine in newly diagnosed glioma. The data were produced by immunoSEQ multiplex PCR, yet TCRdb's version contains in-frame clones alone and is incomplete. The sample lists over 25,000 clones, almost 80% seen once, with 9.3% in the top ten. Their recognized antigens are unknown. Time point in this sample: week 35, safety follow-up. One vaccine dose held 300 ug of mutant IDH1 20-mer peptide and came with topical imiquimod. The sequences come from PBMCs, collected from a glioma patient whose treatment included an IDH1 peptide vaccine. The source is a woman aged 30 to 39 with glioma. Some clones in this sample may be carry-over from other donors' samples.

The gene calls are TRBV2 and TRBJ2-7; possibly TRBD1 or TRBD2 for D (5 bases each). The CDR3 consists of 14 residues. Germline loops: CDR1 SNHLY, CDR2 FYNNEI. V lost 3 bases to trimming and J lost 0 bases, with 9 bases between them. CDR3 sequence: CASSDWGSSYEQYF. DNA for the CDR3: TGTGCCAGCAGTGATTGGGGGTCCTCCTACGAGCAGTACTTC.

This chain uses TRBV4-1 with TRBJ2-7; the match to TRBD2 covers 8 bases. CDR3 length: 15 amino acids. In germline, CDR1 is MGHRA, CDR2 YSYEKL. Unmatched junction bases numbered 4, after V lost 0 bases and J lost 3 bases. The DNA of the CDR3 is TGCGCCAGCAGCCAAGAATCCAGCGGGAGCTACGAGCAGTACTTC. It codes for CASSQESSGSYEQYF.

CDR3 nucleotide sequence: TGTACTAGCAGCCCCAGAGCTGGGGTAACCTACGAGCAGTACTTC. Amino acids: CTSSPRAGVTYEQYF. The genes are TRBV7-7 and TRBJ2-7, with a tentative D call TRBD2 (6 bases). The germline CDR1 and CDR2 sequences are SSHAT and FNYEAQ (reference sequence). The CDR3 is 15 amino acids.

The chain recombines TRBV7-2 with TRBJ2-1; D could derive from TRBD1 or TRBD2 (5 bases each). Trimming left V 6 bases short and J 12 bases short, with 27 bases between. CDR1 is SGHTA, CDR2 FQGNSA, per germline. This CDR3 is 16 amino acids long. The CDR3 DNA sequence: TGTGCCAGCAGATACGCCGGGACGACCAGACACCCCGGGCAGTTCTTC. Protein: CASRYAGTTRHPGQFF.

This clone is a singleton in its sample. V is TRBV7-8 and J is TRBJ1-1; D possibly corresponds to TRBD1 (6 bases). CDR1 is SGHVS, CDR2 FQNEAQ, per germline. The CDR3 has 15 residues. The V end lost 5 bases, the J end lost 0 bases, and 13 bases lay between the germline ends. The CDR3 DNA is TGTGCCAGCAGCCCCGGACAGATCATGAACACTGAAGCTTTCTTT. Its protein is CASSPGQIMNTEAFF.

The chain has TRBV7-9 and TRBJ2-7; 8 bases line up with TRBD2. V shed 4 bases and J 7 bases; nucleotides not matched to a gene: 15. Germline V gives CDR1 SEHNR, CDR2 FQNEAQ (reference sequence). The CDR3 loop spans 16 amino acids. The CDR3 DNA reads TGTGCCAGCAGCTCCTACCGAGCGGGAGAAGAGACGGAGCAGTACTTC. This codes for CASSSYRAGEETEQYF.

This clone was observed a single time. CDR3 sequence: CASSPGIVYEQYF. CDR3 sequence (DNA): TGTGCCAGCAGCCCCGGCATCGTCTACGAGCAGTACTTC. The genes are TRBV7-2 and TRBJ2-7; D remains ambiguous. The V gene lost 5 bases and the J gene lost 3 bases, with 11 bases spanning the gap. The CDR3 runs 13 residues. Germline V gene lookup returns CDR1 SGHTA and CDR2 FQGNSA.

The sample holds a few counts of this clone. This chain links TRBV4-2 with TRBJ2-3; 10 nucleotides align to TRBD2. Germline lookup yields CDR1 LGHNA and CDR2 YNFKEQ. The CDR3 length is 18 residues. V trimming: 5 bases; J trimming: 3 bases; junction bases outside the gene matches: 14. This chain's CDR3 is CASSSPPSSGSETDTQYF. The CDR3 bases are TGTGCCAGCAGCTCTCCCCCATCTAGCGGGAGTGAAACAGATACGCAGTATTTT.

The V call is TRBV28, the J call TRBJ1-2, with 7 nucleotides matching TRBD1. CDR1 is MDHEN, CDR2 SYDVKM, per germline. Trimming cost V 6 bases and J 4 bases; bases outside gene matches: 8. The CDR3 covers 14 residues. The CDR3 sequence is CASRPGQEGYGYTF. The CDR3 DNA is TGTGCCAGCAGGCCCGGACAGGAGGGCTATGGCTACACCTTC.

The rearrangement joins TRBV7-9 to TRBJ1-1, with TRBD1 matching 7 bases. Germline V gene lookup returns CDR1 SEHNR and CDR2 FQNEAQ (reference sequence). V gave up 1 base and J gave up 5 bases; unmatched junction bases: 7. This CDR3 contains 15 residues. The CDR3 reads CASSLGQGPRTEAFF. The CDR3, as DNA: TGTGCCAGCAGCTTAGGACAGGGCCCGAGGACTGAAGCTTTCTTT.

The rearrangement links TRBV5-1 to TRBJ2-2; 8 bases map to TRBD1. Germline values: CDR1 SGHRS, CDR2 YFSETQ. This CDR3 contains 15 residues. Trimming took 6 bases from V and 5 from J; bases not matched to a gene: 9. For the CDR3, the DNA is TGCGCCAGCACCAGGGGGCGTTACGTGACCGGGGAGCTGTTTTTT. Translated: CASTRGRYVTGELFF.